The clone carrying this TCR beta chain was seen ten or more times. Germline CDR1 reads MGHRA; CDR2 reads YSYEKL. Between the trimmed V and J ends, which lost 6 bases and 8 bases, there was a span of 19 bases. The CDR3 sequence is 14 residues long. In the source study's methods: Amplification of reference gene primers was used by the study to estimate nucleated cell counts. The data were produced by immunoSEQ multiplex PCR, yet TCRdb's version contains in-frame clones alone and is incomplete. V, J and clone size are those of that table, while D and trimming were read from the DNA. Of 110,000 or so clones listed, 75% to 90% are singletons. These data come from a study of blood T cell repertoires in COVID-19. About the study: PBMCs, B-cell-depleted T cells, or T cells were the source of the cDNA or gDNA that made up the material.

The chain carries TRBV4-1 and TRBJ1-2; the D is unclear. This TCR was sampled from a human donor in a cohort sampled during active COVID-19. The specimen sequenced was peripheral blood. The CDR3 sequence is CASSSPPGAGGYTF. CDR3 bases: TGCGCCAGCAGTTCTCCGCCGGGAGCAGGCGGCTACACCTTC.